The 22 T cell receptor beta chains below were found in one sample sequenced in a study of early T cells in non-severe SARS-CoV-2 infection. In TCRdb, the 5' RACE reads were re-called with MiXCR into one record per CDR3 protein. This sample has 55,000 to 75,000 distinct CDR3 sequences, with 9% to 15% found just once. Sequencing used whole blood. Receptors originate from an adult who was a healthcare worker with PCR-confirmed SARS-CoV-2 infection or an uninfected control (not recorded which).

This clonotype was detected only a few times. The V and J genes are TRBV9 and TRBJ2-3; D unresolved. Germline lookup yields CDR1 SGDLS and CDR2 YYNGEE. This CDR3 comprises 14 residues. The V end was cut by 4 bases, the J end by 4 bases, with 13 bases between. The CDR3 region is CASSLVDASDTQYF. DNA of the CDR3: TGTGCCAGCAGCCTAGTAGATGCTTCAGATACGCAGTATTTT.

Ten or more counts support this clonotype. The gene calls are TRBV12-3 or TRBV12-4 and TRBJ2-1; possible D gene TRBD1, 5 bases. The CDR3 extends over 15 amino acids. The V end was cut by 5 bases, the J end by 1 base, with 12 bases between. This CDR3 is CASSGAGPSYNEQFF. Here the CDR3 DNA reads TGTGCCAGCAGTGGTGCAGGGCCATCCTACAATGAGCAGTTCTTC.

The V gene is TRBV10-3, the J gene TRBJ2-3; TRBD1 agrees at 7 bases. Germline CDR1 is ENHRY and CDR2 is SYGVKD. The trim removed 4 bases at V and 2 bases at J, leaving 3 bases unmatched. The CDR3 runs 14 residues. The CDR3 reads CAISVTGVTDTQYF. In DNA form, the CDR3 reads TGTGCCATCAGTGTCACAGGGGTCACAGATACGCAGTATTTT.

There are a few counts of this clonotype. The CDR3 DNA sequence: TGTGCCAGCAGCTTACTTTCTGAGGGAGTGGGTCCGAGCGGGGAGCTGTTTTTT. Its translation is CASSLLSEGVGPSGELFF. The J gene is TRBJ2-2, the V gene TRBV7-8, with a weak D call TRBD2 (5 bases). The V end lost 2 bases, the J end lost 7 bases, and 23 bases lay between the germline ends. The CDR3 totals 18 residues. Germline values: CDR1 SGHVS, CDR2 FQNEAQ.

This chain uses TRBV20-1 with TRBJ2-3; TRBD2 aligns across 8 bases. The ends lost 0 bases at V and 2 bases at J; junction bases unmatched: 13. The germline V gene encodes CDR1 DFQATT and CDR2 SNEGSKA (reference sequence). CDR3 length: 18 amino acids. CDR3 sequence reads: CSARDSITREGLTDTQYF. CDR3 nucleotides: TGCAGTGCTAGAGATTCGATCACACGGGAGGGCCTCACAGATACGCAGTATTTT.

The CDR3 loop is CASGPQGGGNTEAFF. As DNA, the CDR3 is TGTGCCAGCGGCCCTCAGGGGGGGGGAAACACTGAAGCTTTCTTT. The chain combines TRBV12-3 or TRBV12-4 with TRBJ1-1; 7 nucleotides match TRBD1. The CDR3 has 15 residues. V lost 8 bases to trimming and J lost 2 bases; unmatched junction nucleotides: 11.

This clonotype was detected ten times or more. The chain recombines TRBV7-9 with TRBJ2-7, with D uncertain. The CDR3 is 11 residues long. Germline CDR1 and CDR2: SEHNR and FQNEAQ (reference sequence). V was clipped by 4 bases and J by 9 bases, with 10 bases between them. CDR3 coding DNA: TGTGCCAGCAGCTCTTCTCCCGGGCAGTACTTC. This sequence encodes CASSSSPGQYF.

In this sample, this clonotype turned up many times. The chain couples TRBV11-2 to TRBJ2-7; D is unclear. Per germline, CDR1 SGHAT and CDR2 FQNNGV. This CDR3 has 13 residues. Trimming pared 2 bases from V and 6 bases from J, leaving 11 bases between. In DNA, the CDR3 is TGTGCCAGCAGCTTAAACTCACAAGGCGAGCAGTACTTC. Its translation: CASSLNSQGEQYF.

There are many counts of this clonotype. CDR3 sequence: CASSPTPGRTSGTDTQYF. CDR3 sequence (DNA): TGTGCCAGCAGCCCCACTCCCGGCCGGACTAGCGGCACAGATACGCAGTATTTT. The chain links TRBV9 to TRBJ2-3; 9 bases are a match to TRBD2. The CDR3 spans 18 residues. Germline-derived CDR1 and CDR2 are SGDLS and YYNGEE. Losses at the gene ends were 4 bases for V and 1 base for J; bases not matched to a gene: 13.

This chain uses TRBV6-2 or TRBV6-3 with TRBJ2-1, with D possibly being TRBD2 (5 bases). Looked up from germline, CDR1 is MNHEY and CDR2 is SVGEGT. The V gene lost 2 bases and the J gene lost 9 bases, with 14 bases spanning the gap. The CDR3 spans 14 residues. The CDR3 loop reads CASSYLDRGSEQFF. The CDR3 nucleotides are TGTGCCAGCAGTTACCTCGATCGGGGTTCTGAGCAGTTCTTC.

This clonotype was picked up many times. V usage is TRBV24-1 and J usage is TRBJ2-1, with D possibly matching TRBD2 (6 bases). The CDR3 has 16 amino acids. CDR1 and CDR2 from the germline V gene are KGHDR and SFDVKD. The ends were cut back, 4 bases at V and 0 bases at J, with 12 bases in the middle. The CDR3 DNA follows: TGTGCCACCAGTGACTCCCTAGCGAGCTCCTACAATGAGCAGTTCTTC. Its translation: CATSDSLASSYNEQFF.

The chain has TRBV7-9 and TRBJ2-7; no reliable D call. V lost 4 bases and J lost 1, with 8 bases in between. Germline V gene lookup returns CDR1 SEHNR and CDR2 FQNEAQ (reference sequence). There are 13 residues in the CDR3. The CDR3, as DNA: TGTGCCAGCAGCTACGGGTCGTCCTACGAGCAGTACTTC. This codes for CASSYGSSYEQYF.

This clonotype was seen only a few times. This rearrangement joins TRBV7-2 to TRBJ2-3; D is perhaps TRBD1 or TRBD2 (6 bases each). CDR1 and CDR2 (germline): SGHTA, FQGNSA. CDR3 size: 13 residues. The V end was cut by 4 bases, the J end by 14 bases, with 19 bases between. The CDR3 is CASSWGAGRGRYF. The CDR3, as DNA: TGTGCCAGCAGCTGGGGGGCGGGACGGGGCAGGTATTTT.

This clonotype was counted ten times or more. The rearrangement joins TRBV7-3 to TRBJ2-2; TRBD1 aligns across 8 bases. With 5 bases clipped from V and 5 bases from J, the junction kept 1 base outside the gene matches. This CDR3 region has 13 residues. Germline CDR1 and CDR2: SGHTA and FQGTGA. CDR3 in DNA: TGTGCCAGCAGCACAGGGGGAACCGGGGAGCTGTTTTTT. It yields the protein CASSTGGTGELFF.

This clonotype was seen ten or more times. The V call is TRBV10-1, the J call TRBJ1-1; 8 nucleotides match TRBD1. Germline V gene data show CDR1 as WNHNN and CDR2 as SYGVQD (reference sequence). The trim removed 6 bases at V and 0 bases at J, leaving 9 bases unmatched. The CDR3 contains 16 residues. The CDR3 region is CASSAGQGFLNTEAFF. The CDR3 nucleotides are TGCGCCAGCAGCGCCGGACAGGGCTTCTTGAACACTGAAGCTTTCTTT.

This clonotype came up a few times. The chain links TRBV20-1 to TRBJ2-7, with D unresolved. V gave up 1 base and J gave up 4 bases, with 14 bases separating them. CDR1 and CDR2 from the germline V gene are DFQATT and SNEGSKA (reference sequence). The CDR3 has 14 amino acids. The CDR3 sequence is CSARGGDVSYEQYF. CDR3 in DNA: TGCAGTGCTAGAGGCGGAGATGTTTCTTACGAGCAGTACTTC.

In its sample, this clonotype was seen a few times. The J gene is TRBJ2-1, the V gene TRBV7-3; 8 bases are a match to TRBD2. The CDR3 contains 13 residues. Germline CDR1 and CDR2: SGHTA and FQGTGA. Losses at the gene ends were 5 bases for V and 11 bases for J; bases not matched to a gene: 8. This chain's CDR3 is CASSVTSGPKQFF. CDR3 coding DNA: TGTGCCAGCAGCGTCACTAGCGGACCTAAGCAGTTCTTC. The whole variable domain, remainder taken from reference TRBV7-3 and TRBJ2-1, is GAGVSQTPSNKVTEKGKYVELRCDPISGHTALYWYRQSLGQGPEFLIYFQGTGAADDSGLPNDRFFAVRPEGSVSTLKIQRTERGDSAVYLCASSVTSGPKQFFGPGTRLTVL.

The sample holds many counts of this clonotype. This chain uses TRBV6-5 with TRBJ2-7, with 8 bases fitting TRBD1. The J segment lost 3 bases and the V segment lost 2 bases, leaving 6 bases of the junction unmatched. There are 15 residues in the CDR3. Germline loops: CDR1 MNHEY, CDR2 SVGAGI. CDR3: CASSYQTTGVYEQYF. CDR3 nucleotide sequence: TGTGCCAGCAGTTACCAAACGACAGGGGTCTACGAGCAGTACTTC.

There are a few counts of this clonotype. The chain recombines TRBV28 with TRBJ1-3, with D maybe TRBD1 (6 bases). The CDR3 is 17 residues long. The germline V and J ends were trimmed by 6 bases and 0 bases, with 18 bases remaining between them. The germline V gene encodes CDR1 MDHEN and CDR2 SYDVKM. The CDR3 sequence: CASSLPGQGFSGNTIYF. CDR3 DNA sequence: TGTGCCAGCAGCCTACCGGGGCAGGGGTTCTCTGGAAACACCATATATTTT.

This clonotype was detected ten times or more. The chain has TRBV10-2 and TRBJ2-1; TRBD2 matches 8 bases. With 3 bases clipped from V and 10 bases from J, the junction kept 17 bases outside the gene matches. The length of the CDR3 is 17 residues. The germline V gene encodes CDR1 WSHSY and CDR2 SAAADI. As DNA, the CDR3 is TGCGCCAGCAGTGACCCCCCGGGGAGCGGGAGTGGAATAGAGCAGTTCTTC. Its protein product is CASSDPPGSGSGIEQFF.

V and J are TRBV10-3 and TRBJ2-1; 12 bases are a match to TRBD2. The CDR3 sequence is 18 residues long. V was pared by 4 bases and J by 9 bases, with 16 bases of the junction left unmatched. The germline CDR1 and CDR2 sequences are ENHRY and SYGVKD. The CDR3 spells CAISGGLAGGVTTGEQFF. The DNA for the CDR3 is TGTGCCATCAGTGGGGGACTAGCGGGCGGGGTGACTACAGGTGAGCAGTTCTTC.

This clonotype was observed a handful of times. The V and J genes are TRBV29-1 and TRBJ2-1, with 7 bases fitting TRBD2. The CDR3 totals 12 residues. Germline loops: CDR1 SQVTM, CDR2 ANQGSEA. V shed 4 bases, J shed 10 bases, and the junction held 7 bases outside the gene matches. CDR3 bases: TGCAGCGTTGTGGGAGGGCCTGTCGAGCAGTTCTTC. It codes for CSVVGGPVEQFF.